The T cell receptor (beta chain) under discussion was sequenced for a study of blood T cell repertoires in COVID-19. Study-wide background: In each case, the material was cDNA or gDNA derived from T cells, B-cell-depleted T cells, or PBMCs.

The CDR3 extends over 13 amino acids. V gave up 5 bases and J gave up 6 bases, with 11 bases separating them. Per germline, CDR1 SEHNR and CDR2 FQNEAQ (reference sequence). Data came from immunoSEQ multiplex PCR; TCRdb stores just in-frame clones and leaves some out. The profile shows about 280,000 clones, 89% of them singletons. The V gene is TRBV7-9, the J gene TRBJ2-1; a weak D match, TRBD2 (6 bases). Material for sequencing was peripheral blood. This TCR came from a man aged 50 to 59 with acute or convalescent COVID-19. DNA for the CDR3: TGTGCCAGCAGCCCAATGGGGGGCAATGAGCAGTTCTTC. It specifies CASSPMGGNEQFF. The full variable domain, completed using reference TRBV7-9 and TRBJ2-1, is DTGVSQNPRHKITKRGQNVTFRCDPISEHNRLYWYRQTLGQGPEFLTYFQNEAQLEKSRLLSDRFSAERPKGSFSTLEIQRTEQGDSAMYLCASSPMGGNEQFFGPGTRLTVL.